Listed below are T cell receptor beta chains from one sample, sequenced in a study of blood T cell repertoires in COVID-19. Only in-frame clones appear in the TCRdb table, and some are missing; sequencing was by immunoSEQ multiplex PCR. This table has roughly 220,000 clones, approximately 78% appearing once. The sequencing sample was made of peripheral blood. Every receptor here comes from a woman of 80 years or more with COVID-19, enrolled during active disease. Each CDR3 is given with its conserved first and last residue. A D gene is named only where the DNA matches it firmly. Clone size is shown for a subset of rows, as once, few, many or a class of expanded clone.

>TRBV7-9|-|TRBD2|TRBJ2-7
CASSLTSGSRYEQYF
TGTGCCAGCAGTCTTACTAGCGGGAGTCGCTACGAGCAGTACTTC
>TRBV7-2|few|TRBD2|TRBJ2-1
CASSSQREAYNEQFF
TGTGCCAGCAGCTCCCAGCGGGAGGCCTACAATGAGCAGTTCTTC
>TRBV28|-|-|TRBJ1-1
CASSSLERTENTEAFF
TGTGCCAGCAGTTCCTTGGAAAGGACAGAGAACACTGAAGCTTTCTTT
>TRBV18|few|TRBD1|TRBJ2-5
CASSPTGGQETQYF
TGTGCCAGCTCACCCACAGGGGGCCAAGAGACCCAGTACTTC
>TRBV6-6|few|-|TRBJ1-1
CASSYPQGLGTEAFF
TGTGCCAGCAGTTACCCGCAGGGCCTGGGGACTGAAGCTTTCTTT
>TRBV11-2|-|TRBD1|TRBJ2-5
CASSLVGQIQETQYF
TGTGCCAGCAGCTTAGTGGGACAGATACAAGAGACCCAGTACTTC
>TRBV28|-|TRBD1|TRBJ2-7
CASSFRGRGQYF
TGTGCCAGCAGTTTCAGGGGGCGCGGGCAGTACTTC
>TRBV9|-|TRBD2|TRBJ2-3
CASSVETSGYTDTQYF
TGTGCCAGCAGCGTAGAAACTAGCGGATACACAGATACGCAGTATTTT
>TRBV6-5|few|-|TRBJ1-5
CASSYRQGNQPQHF
TGTGCCAGCAGTTATAGACAGGGCAATCAGCCCCAGCATTTT
>TRBV5-6|-|TRBD1|TRBJ2-1
CASSLGQGLYNEQFF
TGTGCCAGCAGCTTGGGACAGGGTCTCTACAATGAGCAGTTCTTC
>TRBV14|-|-|TRBJ2-3
CASSQPGLRSNTQYF
TGTGCCAGCAGCCAACCGGGACTCCGTTCCAATACGCAGTATTTT
>TRBV28|-|TRBD1|TRBJ1-1
CASRTTRQGAMAFF
TGTGCCAGCAGGACGACTCGACAGGGGGCGATGGCTTTCTTT
>TRBV7-3|-|TRBD1|TRBJ1-2
CASSTGRGNGYTF
TGTGCCAGCAGCACCGGCAGGGGGAATGGCTACACCTTC
>TRBV7-9|-|TRBD1|TRBJ1-2
CASSGGQVPNYGYTF
TGTGCCAGCAGCGGGGGACAGGTGCCAAACTATGGCTACACCTTC
>TRBV30|few|-|TRBJ1-1
CAWSADRDTEAFF
TGTGCCTGGAGCGCAGACAGAGACACTGAAGCTTTCTTT
>TRBV19|-|TRBD1|TRBJ2-1
CASSIVRYFGQGVTEQFF
TGTGCCAGTAGTATAGTTCGCTACTTCGGACAGGGGGTAACTGAGCAGTTCTTC
>TRBV28|-|-|TRBJ2-2
CASTQGYTGELFF
TGTGCCAGCACCCAGGGCTACACCGGGGAGCTGTTTTTT
>TRBV30|-|TRBD1|TRBJ2-5
CAWSLTGGETQYF
TGTGCCTGGAGCCTCACAGGGGGGGAGACCCAGTACTTC
>TRBV7-6|-|-|TRBJ1-2
CASSLVSGQPYGYTF
TGTGCCAGCAGCTTAGTATCTGGGCAGCCCTATGGCTACACCTTC
>TRBV28|-|TRBD2|TRBJ2-7
CASSTSGGSSYEQYF
TGTGCCAGCAGTACTAGCGGGGGGAGCTCCTACGAGCAGTACTTC
>TRBV5-1|-|-|TRBJ1-2
CASSFSSRDTLNYGYTF
TGCGCCAGCAGCTTTTCTTCCCGGGACACACTTAACTATGGCTACACCTTC
>TRBV25-1|-|TRBD1|TRBJ1-1
CASSESGQQNTEAFF
TGTGCCAGCAGTGAATCGGGACAGCAGAACACTGAAGCTTTCTTT
>TRBV4-2|-|-|TRBJ2-7
CASSQLEGEQYF
TGTGCCAGCAGCCAGTTGGAGGGTGAGCAGTACTTC
>TRBV19|-|TRBD1|TRBJ1-1
CASSTLGQAITEAFF
TGTGCCAGTAGTACCCTCGGACAGGCAATTACTGAAGCTTTCTTT
>TRBV18|-|-|TRBJ1-5
CASSPKQGSMGNQPQHF
TGTGCCAGCTCACCGAAGCAGGGGAGTATGGGCAATCAGCCCCAGCATTTT
>TRBV5-4|few|-|TRBJ1-1
CASSPSLQETEAFF
TGTGCCAGCAGCCCCAGCCTACAGGAAACTGAAGCTTTCTTT
>TRBV12-5|-|TRBD1|TRBJ1-1
CASGLSLGQVAFF
TGTGCTAGTGGTTTGTCCTTGGGACAGGTAGCTTTCTTT
>TRBV7-3|-|-|TRBJ2-1
CASSSSRGPGNNEQFF
TGTGCCAGCAGCTCTTCGCGGGGGCCCGGCAACAATGAGCAGTTCTTC
>TRBV4-1|-|TRBD2|TRBJ2-7
CASSQDGTRIGHLYF
TGCGCCAGCAGCCAAGATGGGACTAGGATCGGGCATCTGTACTTC
>TRBV6-5|-|-|TRBJ1-6
CASSYSAVDNSPLHF
TGTGCCAGCAGTTACTCTGCAGTTGATAATTCACCCCTCCACTTT
>TRBV5-1|-|TRBD2|TRBJ2-5
CASSLVASGLTRETQYF
TGCGCCAGCAGCTTGGTGGCTAGCGGCTTGACACGAGAGACCCAGTACTTC
>TRBV9|-|TRBD1|TRBJ2-7
CASSQGASREQYF
TGTGCCAGTTCCCAGGGGGCGAGTCGCGAGCAGTACTTC
>TRBV12-3/TRBV12-4|-|-|TRBJ1-2
CASSPDRDYGYTF
TGTGCCAGCAGTCCTGACAGAGACTATGGCTACACCTTC
>TRBV3-1/TRBV3-2|-|-|TRBJ1-2
CASSQDVGARFYGYTF
TGTGCCAGCAGCCAAGACGTTGGGGCCCGCTTCTATGGCTACACCTTC
>TRBV15|-|TRBD2|TRBJ2-2
CATSRDRAGGAELFF
TGTGCCACCAGCAGAGATCGGGCCGGGGGGGCCGAGCTGTTTTTT
>TRBV28|-|-|TRBJ1-5
CASRSRGGSNQPQHF
TGTGCCAGCAGATCGCGGGGGGGTAGCAATCAGCCCCAGCATTTT
>TRBV9|-|TRBD1|TRBJ1-6
CASSAGQDNSPLHF
TGTGCCAGCAGCGCTGGACAGGATAATTCACCCCTCCACTTT
>TRBV7-8|-|TRBD1|TRBJ2-1
CASSGGQRSSYNEQFF
TGTGCCAGCAGCGGGGGACAGCGGAGCTCCTACAATGAGCAGTTCTTC
>TRBV6-2/TRBV6-3|-|TRBD1|TRBJ2-3
CASSPGTGTSTDTQYF
TGTGCCAGCAGTCCCGGGACAGGGACTAGCACAGATACGCAGTATTTT
>TRBV10-1|-|TRBD2|TRBJ2-3
CASSALAGDTQYF
TGCGCCAGCAGTGCCCTAGCGGGAGATACGCAGTATTTT
>TRBV5-4|-|TRBD1|TRBJ1-1
CASSWGQVNTEAFF
TGTGCCAGCAGCTGGGGACAGGTGAACACTGAAGCTTTCTTT